One sample yielded the 21 T cell receptor beta chains listed below, sequenced in a study of cytomegalovirus exposure and HLA in healthy donors. The PCR used 60 Vbeta and 13 Jbeta primers. Assay used: immunoSEQ multiplex PCR; TCRdb lists only in-frame clones, some missing. The repertoire consists of 190,000 or so clones, with roughly 77% occurring once and the leading ten covering about 0.36%. The sample taken for sequencing was PBMCs. All receptors derive from a male donor in good health and CMV-seropositive.

The gene calls are TRBV4-2 and TRBJ1-2, with TRBD1 identical over 9 bases. Germline V lookup: CDR1 LGHNA, CDR2 YNFKEQ. V shed 1 base, J shed 6 bases, and the junction held 6 bases outside the gene matches. This CDR3 region has 15 residues. CDR3 sequence reads: CASSQGRDRADGYTF. The CDR3 nucleotides read TGTGCCAGCAGCCAAGGTCGGGACAGGGCGGATGGCTACACCTTC.

In its sample, this clone was seen once. The genes are TRBV19 and TRBJ2-7; the match to TRBD2 covers 10 bases. The CDR3 is made up of 15 amino acids. J lost 7 bases, V lost 2 bases, and 8 bases had no gene match. Germline lookup yields CDR1 LNHDA and CDR2 SQIVND (reference sequence). CDR3 loop: CASSIPGLASREQYF. In DNA form, the CDR3 reads TGTGCCAGTAGTATACCGGGACTAGCGTCGCGGGAGCAGTACTTC.

This rearrangement joins TRBV9 to TRBJ1-6, with 10 nucleotides matching TRBD1. CDR3 length: 15 amino acids. The germline V gene encodes CDR1 SGDLS and CDR2 YYNGEE. The V gene end was trimmed by 4 bases and the J gene end by 10 bases; junction bases not matched to a gene: 8. CDR3 sequence: CASSLRQGAESPLHF. The DNA for the CDR3 is TGTGCCAGCAGCCTGCGACAGGGGGCTGAATCACCCCTCCACTTT.

The gene calls are TRBV7-3 and TRBJ1-1; D call uncertain. This CDR3 comprises 15 residues. Germline values: CDR1 SGHTA, CDR2 FQGTGA. The V and J ends lost 5 bases and 6 bases respectively, with 19 bases between them. The chain's CDR3 is CASSPALRLGAEAFF. The CDR3 nucleotides are TGTGCCAGCAGCCCCGCCCTGCGACTGGGAGCTGAAGCTTTCTTT.

This rearrangement joins TRBV27 to TRBJ1-4, with 8 bases lining up with TRBD1. CDR3 length: 13 residues. V shed 3 bases, J shed 8 bases, and the junction held 2 bases outside the gene matches. The V gene's germline CDR1 is MNHEY and CDR2 SMNVEV (reference sequence). Here the CDR3 DNA reads TGTGCCAGCAGTTTCAGGGGGCGGGAAAAACTGTTTTTT. Translation: CASSFRGREKLFF.

The rearrangement joins TRBV11-1 to TRBJ2-2, with D unresolved. CDR1 and CDR2 from the germline V gene are SGHAT and FQDESV (reference sequence). The CDR3 sequence is 11 residues long. V was cut by 2 bases and J by 7 bases, with 2 bases left in between. The DNA of the CDR3 is TGTGCCAGCAGCTTATACGGGGAGCTGTTTTTT. Its translation is CASSLYGELFF. Full variable domain (missing parts from reference TRBV11-1 and TRBJ2-2): EAEVAQSPRYKITEKSQAVAFWCDPISGHATLYWYRQILGQGPELLVQFQDESVVDDSQLPKDRFSAERLKGVDSTLKIQPAELGDSAMYLCASSLYGELFFGEGSRLTVL.

This rearrangement joins TRBV28 to TRBJ1-2; no reliable D call. Trimming left V 8 bases short and J 3 bases short, with 25 bases between. Germline CDR1 MDHEN, CDR2 SYDVKM. This CDR3 is 17 amino acids long. DNA of the CDR3: TGTGCCAGCGGCCCAGGTTGGTTTGTGTTTGGCGACTATGGCTACACCTTC. Translation: CASGPGWFVFGDYGYTF.

The V gene is TRBV7-8, the J gene TRBJ1-1, with TRBD1 matching over 7 bases. V was clipped by 1 base and J by 0 bases; unmatched bases: 8. This CDR3 has 17 residues. Germline V CDR1 and CDR2: SGHVS, FQNEAQ. The CDR3 spells CASSLGEGQALNTEAFF. CDR3 coding DNA: TGTGCCAGCAGCTTAGGAGAAGGACAGGCTCTGAACACTGAAGCTTTCTTT.

V is TRBV5-4 and J is TRBJ1-1, with TRBD1 matching over 7 bases. The CDR3 totals 14 residues. From germline, CDR1 is SGHNT and CDR2 YYREEE (reference sequence). V lost 3 bases, J lost 5 bases, and 7 bases stayed unmatched. CDR3: CASSSDRVSTEAFF. CDR3 DNA: TGTGCCAGCAGCTCCGACAGGGTTTCGACTGAAGCTTTCTTT.

The chain has TRBV19 and TRBJ2-5, with D unclear. TRBJ2-7 explains the end of the DNA better; the J call may be wrong. Per germline, CDR1 LNHDA and CDR2 SQIVND (reference sequence). There are 14 residues in the CDR3. DNA of the CDR3: TGTGCCAGTAGCCTAACGACATCTGACTACGAGCAGTACTTC. Amino acids: CASSLTTSDYEQYF.

The chain employs TRBV7-8 and TRBJ2-5; D ambiguous. Germline lookup yields CDR1 SGHVS and CDR2 FQNEAQ. CDR3 size: 14 residues. V shed 4 bases and J shed 4 bases, with 13 bases lying between them. CDR3 in amino acids: CASSSRLGAETQYF. Here the CDR3 DNA reads TGTGCCAGCAGCTCAAGACTCGGAGCAGAGACCCAGTACTTC.

The chain combines TRBV4-3 with TRBJ2-3, with a possible D match to TRBD2 (5 bases). Trimming took 4 bases from V and 2 from J, leaving 13 bases between them. Looked up from germline, CDR1 is LGHNA and CDR2 is YSLEER. The CDR3 length is 15 residues. The CDR3 DNA is TGCGCCAGCAGCCCTCGGGGATTCAACACAGATACGCAGTATTTT. Translated: CASSPRGFNTDTQYF.

The CDR3 region is CASSSARTGQNSPLHF. In DNA form, the CDR3 reads TGTGCCAGCAGCTCAGCCCGGACAGGGCAGAATTCACCCCTCCACTTT. V gene TRBV13 combines with J gene TRBJ1-6; 8 bases are a match to TRBD1. CDR1 PRHDT and CDR2 FYEKMQ come from the germline V gene (reference sequence). V gave up 4 bases and J gave up 7 bases; unmatched junction bases: 9. The CDR3 sequence is 16 residues long.

The genes are TRBV7-9 and TRBJ2-7; the match to TRBD2 covers 7 bases. Per germline, CDR1 SEHNR and CDR2 FQNEAQ (reference sequence). V shed 8 bases, J shed 0 bases, and the junction held 10 bases outside the gene matches. The CDR3 length is 15 residues. This CDR3 reads CASRDGGGSSYEQYF. Here the CDR3 DNA reads TGTGCCAGCCGAGACGGCGGGGGAAGCTCCTACGAGCAGTACTTC.

The chain has TRBV6-1 and TRBJ2-7, with TRBD1 identical over 12 bases. This CDR3 is 14 amino acids long. The V and J ends lost 9 bases and 3 bases, in that order; junction bases with no gene match: 6. The germline CDR1 and CDR2 sequences are MNHNS and SASEGT. CDR3 DNA sequence: TGTGCCAGTAACCGGGACAGGGGGCTCTACGAGCAGTACTTC. Protein product: CASNRDRGLYEQYF.

This clone was picked up one time. The chain links TRBV9 to TRBJ1-2; D possibly corresponds to TRBD1 (6 bases). Germline CDR1 and CDR2: SGDLS and YYNGEE. The CDR3 has 15 amino acids. V dropped 0 bases and J dropped 5 bases, with 14 bases sitting between them. The CDR3, as DNA: TGTGCCAGCAGCGTAGCTTGGGGGCCGGTATATGGCTACACCTTC. It yields the protein CASSVAWGPVYGYTF.

This clone appeared a few times. The chain joins TRBV19 to TRBJ2-2, with 12 bases identical to TRBD1. CDR1 is LNHDA, CDR2 SQIVND, per germline (reference sequence). The trim removed 7 bases at V and 7 bases at J, leaving 13 bases unmatched. The length of the CDR3 is 17 residues. In nucleotides, the CDR3 is TGTGCCAGTACGGATCTTATGGGGACAGGGGGCTTCGGGGAGCTGTTTTTT. Residues: CASTDLMGTGGFGELFF.

A single count supports this clone. This chain connects TRBV11-2 to TRBJ2-5; maybe TRBD2 (7 bases). The CDR3 length is 15 residues. Trimming removed 4 bases from V and 1 base from J, with 13 bases in between. CDR1 and CDR2 from the germline V gene are SGHAT and FQNNGV. The CDR3 nucleotides are TGTGCCAGCAGCTCAGGGGCGGGAGTCCAAGAGACCCAGTACTTC. It specifies CASSSGAGVQETQYF.

The genes are TRBV18 and TRBJ2-7; the D gene is possibly TRBD2 (6 bases). This CDR3 has 15 amino acids. V was shortened by 6 bases and J by 4 bases, with 19 bases between the two germline ends. CDR1 and CDR2 from the germline V gene are KGHSH and LQKENI. In DNA, the CDR3 is TGTGCCAGCTCCCGGACGCCCGGGAGTCTATACGAGCAGTACTTC. Translating it yields CASSRTPGSLYEQYF.

This chain links TRBV2 with TRBJ2-2, with a weak D call TRBD1 (6 bases). V lost 0 bases and J 5 bases, leaving 10 bases between the germline ends. Germline assignment: CDR1 SNHLY and CDR2 FYNNEI. CDR3 size: 15 residues. The CDR3 coding sequence is TGTGCCAGCAGTGAAGCACAGGGTGGAACCGGGGAGCTGTTTTTT. Encoded protein: CASSEAQGGTGELFF.

The chain couples TRBV29-1 to TRBJ2-7; 8 bases fit TRBD1. Germline lookup yields CDR1 SQVTM and CDR2 ANQGSEA. V shed 4 bases and J 2 bases; nucleotides not matched to a gene: 10. The length of the CDR3 is 15 residues. CDR3 in DNA: TGCAGCGTTGTGCGTCAGGGGGCCGACCCCTACGAGCAGTACTTC. It encodes CSVVRQGADPYEQYF.